This T cell receptor (beta chain) was obtained from a study of T cell changes during pregnancy in multiple sclerosis. Repertoires were generated with immunoSEQ multiplex PCR, while TCRdb's copy carries only in-frame clones and drops some. This sample has some 58,000 clones; around 96% occur once, and the top ten carry roughly 2.4%. The CDR3 contains 17 residues. Trimming cost V 4 bases and J 9 bases, with 28 bases left between them. Per the germline V gene, CDR1 is SQVTM and CDR2 is ANQGSEA. This chain links TRBV29-1 with TRBJ2-1, with D possibly TRBD2 on 6 matching bases. This clonotype was obtained from a female donor with multiple sclerosis, enrolled in a pregnancy study. Source: CD8+ T cells from peripheral blood mononuclear cells, taken after pregnancy. The DNA for the CDR3 is TGCAGCGTTGGAAAACTACCGGGACTCCCGATAGAGGGTGAGCAGTTCTTC. It specifies CSVGKLPGLPIEGEQFF.